Many counts were recorded for the clone carrying this TCR beta chain. Patients were excluded for autoimmune disease history or systemic immunosuppression. This entry is derived from a study of OX40 agonist ivuxolimab in advanced cancers. Germline loops: CDR1 GTSNPN, CDR2 SVGIG (reference sequence). Trimming pared 2 bases from V and 3 bases from J, leaving 14 bases between. This CDR3 has 14 residues. Assay: immunoSEQ multiplex PCR; the TCRdb copy retains only in-frame clones and omits some. The sample includes about 77,000 clones, 85% of them seen just once. The chain combines TRBV30 with TRBJ2-7; no reliable D call. The material sequenced was CD4+ or CD8+ T cells sorted from blood, taken in a trial of the OX40 agonist ivuxolimab. The TCR comes from an adult with an advanced solid tumor such as melanoma, head and neck, liver or kidney cancer. Here the CDR3 reads CAWSPSDGYYEQYF. The CDR3 bases are TGTGCCTGGAGTCCTTCCGACGGATACTACGAGCAGTACTTC. Supplemented by reference TRBV30 and TRBJ2-7, the full variable domain reads SQTIHQWPATLVQPVGSPLSLECTVEGTSNPNLYWYRQAAGRGLQLLFYSVGIGQISSEVPQNLSASRPQDRQFILSSKKLLLSDSGFYLCAWSPSDGYYEQYFGPGTRLTVT.